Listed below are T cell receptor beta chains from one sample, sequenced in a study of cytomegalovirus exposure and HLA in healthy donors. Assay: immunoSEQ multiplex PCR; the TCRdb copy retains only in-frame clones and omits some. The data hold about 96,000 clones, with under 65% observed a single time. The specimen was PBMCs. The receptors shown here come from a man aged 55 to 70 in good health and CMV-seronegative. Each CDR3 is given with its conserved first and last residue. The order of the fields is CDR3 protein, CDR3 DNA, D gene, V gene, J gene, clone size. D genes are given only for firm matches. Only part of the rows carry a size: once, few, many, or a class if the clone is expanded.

CASSTGQSYSTDTQYF,TGCGCCAGCAGCACAGGACAGAGTTATAGCACAGATACGCAGTATTTT,-,TRBV5-1,TRBJ2-3,few
CASSEYRGTGVTEPFF,TGTGCCAGCAGTGAATATCGTGGGACAGGGGTAACCGAACCTTTCTTT,TRBD1,TRBV2,TRBJ1-1,-
CASSPDSSHEQYF,TGTGCCAGCAGCCCAGACAGCTCCCACGAGCAGTACTTC,-,TRBV7-9,TRBJ2-7,-
CSAQTGGYTF,TGCAGTGCTCAGACTGGTGGCTACACCTTC,-,TRBV20-1,TRBJ1-2,few
CASLSTGGVTDTQYF,TGTGCCAGCCTCTCGACAGGGGGGGTTACAGATACGCAGTATTTT,TRBD1,TRBV28,TRBJ2-3,few
CATSRALAVNQETQYF,TGTGCCACCAGCAGAGCACTAGCGGTAAACCAAGAGACCCAGTACTTC,TRBD2,TRBV15,TRBJ2-5,-
CASSFDRDNEQFF,TGTGCCAGCAGCTTCGACAGAGACAATGAGCAGTTCTTC,-,TRBV11-2,TRBJ2-1,-
CASSPDNEQFF,TGTGCCAGCAGCCCAGACAATGAGCAGTTCTTC,-,TRBV16,TRBJ2-1,-
CASSTGVTNEKLFF,TGCGCCAGCAGCACCGGGGTAACTAATGAAAAACTGTTTTTT,-,TRBV5-1,TRBJ1-4,-
CAWSPSTAGGNNEQFF,TGTGCCTGGAGTCCCTCTACAGCGGGAGGGAACAATGAGCAGTTCTTC,TRBD2,TRBV30,TRBJ2-1,-
CASSLGAGGNTEAFF,TGCGCCAGCAGCTTGGGGGCAGGGGGGAACACTGAAGCTTTCTTT,TRBD1,TRBV5-1,TRBJ1-1,-
CASSLRRTDRAYEQYF,TGTGCCAGCAGTTTACGGCGTACTGACAGAGCCTACGAGCAGTACTTC,-,TRBV28,TRBJ2-7,-
CASTPDSRGSGNTIYF,TGTGCCAGCACTCCAGACTCCAGGGGATCGGGAAACACCATATATTTT,-,TRBV7-2,TRBJ1-3,-
CASSLDRQNTEAFF,TGCGCCAGCAGCTTGGACAGGCAGAACACTGAAGCTTTCTTT,-,TRBV5-1,TRBJ1-1,-
CASSSRAAAQGARGYTF,TGTGCCAGCAGTTCCCGGGCCGCTGCACAGGGGGCGCGAGGCTACACCTTC,TRBD1,TRBV28,TRBJ1-2,-
CASGLGTSSNQPQHF,TGTGCTAGTGGTTTGGGGACAAGCAGCAATCAGCCCCAGCATTTT,-,TRBV12-5,TRBJ1-5,-
CASSEGLAASTDTQYF,TGCGCCAGCAGCGAGGGACTAGCGGCTAGCACAGATACGCAGTATTTT,TRBD2,TRBV5-1,TRBJ2-3,-
CASTRPGMVSGSSSDTQYF,TGTGCCAGCACCCGGCCGGGGATGGTTAGCGGGAGCTCTTCAGATACGCAGTATTTT,TRBD2,TRBV2,TRBJ2-3,-
CASSFGTGGLNEKLFF,TGTGCCAGCAGCTTTGGGACAGGGGGCCTCAATGAAAAACTGTTTTTT,TRBD1,TRBV5-4,TRBJ1-4,-
CASGLTGTGGETQYF,TGTGCCAGCGGGTTAACCGGGACAGGGGGCGAGACCCAGTACTTC,TRBD1,TRBV2,TRBJ2-5,-
CSARNKYGYTF,TGCAGTGCTAGGAACAAGTATGGCTACACCTTC,-,TRBV20-1,TRBJ1-2,few
CASSLAPQGQETQYF,TGCGCCAGCAGCTTGGCTCCGCAGGGCCAAGAGACCCAGTACTTC,-,TRBV5-1,TRBJ2-5,-
CASSFNLDRGSYEQYF,TGTGCCAGCAGTTTTAACCTGGACAGGGGGTCCTACGAGCAGTACTTC,TRBD1,TRBV27,TRBJ2-7,-
CSAREGPLEQYF,TGCAGCGCCCGGGAGGGACCCCTCGAGCAGTACTTC,TRBD2,TRBV29-1,TRBJ2-7,-
CASSLEGAGANFYYGYTF,TGCGCCAGCAGCTTGGAAGGCGCAGGTGCCAATTTCTACTATGGCTACACCTTC,-,TRBV5-1,TRBJ1-2,-
CASSLGQGLGYTF,TGCGCCAGCAGCCTGGGACAGGGGCTTGGCTACACCTTC,TRBD1,TRBV5-1,TRBJ1-2,-
CASSREEGSTDTQYF,TGTGCCAGCAGCCGCGAGGAGGGGAGTACAGATACGCAGTATTTT,-,TRBV4-1,TRBJ2-3,-
CASSLDQGTANTEAFF,TGTGCCAGCAGCTTAGATCAAGGAACAGCGAACACTGAAGCTTTCTTT,-,TRBV7-6,TRBJ1-1,-
CASSPKPGLAGVTYNEQFF,TGTGCCAGCAGCCCCAAACCGGGACTAGCGGGAGTCACCTACAATGAGCAGTTCTTC,TRBD2,TRBV7-6,TRBJ2-1,-
CASSTTGTSDDEQFF,TGTGCCAGCAGCACAACCGGGACTAGCGACGATGAGCAGTTCTTC,TRBD2,TRBV9,TRBJ2-1,-
CASRRGLAGGFARTDTQYF,TGCGCCAGCAGGAGAGGACTAGCGGGGGGGTTCGCACGCACAGATACGCAGTATTTT,TRBD2,TRBV10-2,TRBJ2-3,-
CASTQVNSGANVLTF,TGTGCCAGTACTCAGGTAAACTCTGGGGCCAACGTCCTGACTTTC,-,TRBV6-1,TRBJ2-6,few
CASSLYEPKTDGYTF,TGTGCCAGCAGTTTATATGAACCCAAAACTGATGGCTACACCTTC,-,TRBV28,TRBJ1-2,-
CASRYSGDTDTQYF,TGTGCCAGCAGGTATAGCGGTGACACAGATACGCAGTATTTT,-,TRBV2,TRBJ2-3,-
CASGLVLNRGIGELFF,TGTGCTAGTGGTTTGGTACTGAACAGGGGTATCGGGGAGCTGTTTTTT,TRBD1,TRBV12-5,TRBJ2-2,-
CASSAGGATLEQYF,TGCGCCAGCAGTGCCGGGGGGGCGACCCTCGAGCAGTACTTC,TRBD2,TRBV10-1,TRBJ2-7,-
CASSFSSKQVFAEAFF,TGCGCCAGCAGCTTCTCATCCAAACAGGTATTCGCTGAAGCTTTCTTT,-,TRBV5-1,TRBJ1-1,-
CASSDNRLNTEAFF,TGTGCCAGCAGTGATAACAGACTAAACACTGAAGCTTTCTTT,-,TRBV2,TRBJ1-1,-
CASSLMGGEQFF,TGTGCCAGCAGCTTAATGGGGGGTGAGCAGTTCTTC,-,TRBV7-6,TRBJ2-1,few
CASSLRTGSEQYF,TGTGCCAGCAGCTTACGGACAGGGTCCGAGCAGTACTTC,TRBD1,TRBV7-2,TRBJ2-7,-
CASSQEKLAGVFQETQYF,TGCGCCAGCAGCCAAGAAAAGCTAGCGGGGGTATTTCAAGAGACCCAGTACTTC,TRBD2,TRBV4-1,TRBJ2-5,-
CASSTLAGGQDTQYF,TGTGCCAGCAGCACACTAGCGGGGGGGCAAGATACGCAGTATTTT,TRBD2,TRBV9,TRBJ2-3,few
CASSLIPGTGGDEQYF,TGTGCCAGCAGCTTGATTCCAGGGACAGGGGGCGACGAGCAGTACTTC,TRBD1,TRBV5-6,TRBJ2-7,-
CAIKDREANEQFF,TGTGCCATCAAAGACAGGGAGGCCAATGAGCAGTTCTTC,-,TRBV10-3,TRBJ2-1,-
CASSKWTGETGLAGGLTRGEQFF,TGCGCCAGCAGCAAATGGACAGGGGAGACGGGACTAGCGGGAGGGCTGACCCGGGGTGAGCAGTTCTTC,TRBD2,TRBV5-1,TRBJ2-1,-
CASTYIHGNTIYF,TGTGCCAGTACCTATATTCACGGAAACACCATATATTTT,-,TRBV19,TRBJ1-3,-
CASSVAGTAAYEQYF,TGTGCCAGCAGCGTAGCGGGGACAGCGGCCTACGAGCAGTACTTC,TRBD1,TRBV9,TRBJ2-7,-
CASKEGWNTEAFF,TGTGCCAGCAAGGAGGGTTGGAACACTGAAGCTTTCTTT,-,TRBV2,TRBJ1-1,few
CASSPGQGLTPGNTIYF,TGTGCCAGCTCACCCGGACAGGGTTTAACGCCTGGAAACACCATATATTTT,TRBD1,TRBV18,TRBJ1-3,-
CASSQDSYQPQHF,TGTGCCAGCAGCCAAGACAGTTATCAGCCCCAGCATTTT,-,TRBV28,TRBJ1-5,-
CASNPGSDEQFF,TGTGCCAGCAACCCGGGTTCGGATGAGCAGTTCTTC,-,TRBV2,TRBJ2-1,few
CATSRSGTLYPTLHF,TGTGCCACCAGCAGGTCCGGGACACTCTATCCAACCCTCCACTTT,-,TRBV15,TRBJ1-6,-
CASSLTGTGDEAFF,TGTGCCAGCAGCTTAACGGGGACAGGAGATGAAGCTTTCTTT,TRBD1,TRBV7-3,TRBJ1-1,-
CAGSRGRGYTF,TGTGCCGGGTCCCGGGGTCGTGGCTACACCTTC,-,TRBV30,TRBJ1-2,-
CASSLSLQGVNTEAFF,TGTGCCAGCAGTTTATCCCTACAGGGTGTAAACACTGAAGCTTTCTTT,-,TRBV27,TRBJ1-1,-
CATSRGGGETQYF,TGTGCCACCAGCAGAGGCGGGGGAGAGACCCAGTACTTC,TRBD2,TRBV15,TRBJ2-5,-
CATSRTNSNYGYTF,TGTGCCACCAGCAGGACGAACAGCAACTATGGCTACACCTTC,-,TRBV15,TRBJ1-2,once
CASSLRTAFYEQYF,TGCGCCAGCAGCTTAAGGACAGCATTCTACGAGCAGTACTTC,-,TRBV5-1,TRBJ2-7,-
CASSLFVTGKPYEQYF,TGTGCCAGCAGTTTATTCGTTACAGGCAAACCCTACGAGCAGTACTTC,-,TRBV28,TRBJ2-7,-